The next 26 T cell receptor beta chains were all read from a single sample in a study of cytomegalovirus exposure and HLA in healthy donors. Primers: 60 Vbeta forward and 13 Jbeta reverse. Clones were read by immunoSEQ multiplex PCR, and TCRdb kept only the in-frame ones, dropping some. The table has about 100,000 clones, around 80% seen once. The sequenced sample was PBMCs. All receptors derive from a woman aged 45-59 years in good health and CMV-seropositive.

This clone is deemed medium-sized. The CDR3 is CASSPGAAEAFF. In nucleotides, the CDR3 is TGTGCCAGCAGCCCTGGGGCAGCTGAAGCTTTCTTT. The chain recombines TRBV11-2 with TRBJ1-1, with D perhaps matching TRBD1 (5 bases). Trimming removed 5 bases from V and 6 bases from J, with 10 bases in between. The germline V gene encodes CDR1 SGHAT and CDR2 FQNNGV. The CDR3 is made up of 12 amino acids.

The chain uses TRBV11-2 and TRBJ2-7, with D maybe TRBD1 (6 bases). There are 14 residues in the CDR3. Looked up from germline, CDR1 is SGHAT and CDR2 is FQNNGV. With 5 bases removed from V and 3 bases from J, the gap between germline ends came to 14 bases. The CDR3 nucleotides read TGTGCCAGCAGCGAGTGGACAGTGAACTACGAGCAGTACTTC. Its translation is CASSEWTVNYEQYF.

A few counts support this clone. This chain connects TRBV4-2 to TRBJ1-4; D is possibly TRBD1 (5 bases). Germline V CDR1 and CDR2: LGHNA, YNFKEQ. There are 17 residues in the CDR3. Trimming took off 0 bases at V and 10 bases at J, with 21 bases between the two ends. CDR3 bases: TGTGCCAGCAGCCAAGATTCCGGGGGACTCGTGGGTGGAAAACTGTTTTTT. Its translation: CASSQDSGGLVGGKLFF.

The chain combines TRBV7-9 with TRBJ2-5, with TRBD2 identical over 8 bases. Germline V CDR1 and CDR2: SEHNR, FQNEAQ (reference sequence). V shed 5 bases, J shed 4 bases, and the junction held 6 bases outside the gene matches. This CDR3 has 14 amino acids. The CDR3 loop is CASSPSGRGETQYF. The CDR3, as DNA: TGTGCCAGCAGCCCGAGCGGGAGAGGAGAGACCCAGTACTTC. Full variable domain (outside the CDR3, taken from reference TRBV7-9 and TRBJ2-5): DTGVSQNPRHKITKRGQNVTFRCDPISEHNRLYWYRQTLGQGPEFLTYFQNEAQLEKSRLLSDRFSAERPKGSFSTLEIQRTEQGDSAMYLCASSPSGRGETQYFGPGTRLLVL.

The chain has TRBV25-1 and TRBJ1-4; no clear D gene. The CDR3 covers 16 residues. V lost 5 bases, J lost 0 bases, and 13 bases lay in between. CDR1 MGHDK and CDR2 SYGVNS come from the germline V gene. The chain's CDR3 is CASSKHSGATNEKLFF. The CDR3 DNA reads TGTGCCAGCAGTAAGCACAGCGGCGCAACTAATGAAAAACTGTTTTTT.

This sequence joins TRBV6-1 and TRBJ1-2; the D gene is possibly TRBD1 (6 bases). Germline assignment: CDR1 MNHNS and CDR2 SASEGT. The CDR3 contains 16 residues. The V end lost 4 bases, the J end lost 0 bases, and 15 bases lay between the germline ends. The DNA for the CDR3 is TGTGCCAGCAGTGTACACCGGGACATAGCTAACTATGGCTACACCTTC. This codes for CASSVHRDIANYGYTF.

This clone came up once. V is TRBV6-1 and J is TRBJ1-1; D is possibly TRBD1 (5 bases). The CDR3 contains 13 residues. With 8 bases removed from V and 5 bases from J, the gap between germline ends came to 15 bases. Per the germline V gene, CDR1 is MNHNS and CDR2 is SASEGT. CDR3 in DNA: TGTGCCAGCCCGCGGGATGGGGCGACTGAAGCTTTCTTT. Encoded protein: CASPRDGATEAFF.

The chain employs TRBV7-6 and TRBJ1-4, with 9 bases lining up with TRBD1. Germline V gene data show CDR1 as SGHVS and CDR2 as FNYEAQ. The ends lost 5 bases at V and 5 bases at J; junction bases unmatched: 6. The CDR3 is 15 residues long. The CDR3 DNA reads TGTGCCAGCAGCGCCTCCGGGACAGGGAATGAAAAACTGTTTTTT. As protein: CASSASGTGNEKLFF.

Of note for this clone: The junction and the germline gene differ at one end; a read error may be behind it. This sequence joins TRBV7-9 and TRBJ2-1, with D possibly matching TRBD2 (6 bases). The CDR3 is 14 residues long. Germline V gene data show CDR1 as SEHNR and CDR2 as FQNEAQ (reference sequence). The CDR3 nucleotides are TGTTCCAGCAGCTTAGTTATTAGCGGCAATGAGCAGTTCTTC. This encodes CSSSLVISGNEQFF.

V usage is TRBV6-6 and J usage is TRBJ1-1; D is ambiguous. CDR1 and CDR2 (germline): MNHNY, SVGAGI (reference sequence). CDR3 length equals 12 residues. Trimming removed 6 bases from V and 8 bases from J, with 13 bases in between. CDR3 sequence: CASSPSPREAFF. CDR3 DNA sequence: TGTGCCAGCAGCCCCTCCCCTCGGGAAGCTTTCTTT.

This rearrangement joins TRBV4-2 to TRBJ1-2, with a possible D match to TRBD1 (6 bases). The CDR3 consists of 15 residues. The germline CDR1 and CDR2 sequences are LGHNA and YNFKEQ. V gave up 0 bases and J gave up 2 bases, with 10 bases separating them. This CDR3 is CASSQETTGNYGYTF. The CDR3 bases are TGTGCCAGCAGCCAAGAAACGACAGGAAACTATGGCTACACCTTC.

V is TRBV4-2 and J is TRBJ2-1, with D unclear. This CDR3 comprises 12 residues. Trimming cost V 1 base and J 9 bases, with 7 bases left between them. CDR1 LGHNA and CDR2 YNFKEQ come from the germline V gene. The CDR3 here is CASSQGHGEQFF. CDR3 in DNA: TGTGCCAGCAGCCAAGGACACGGTGAGCAGTTCTTC.

J is TRBJ2-7 and V is TRBV6-5; a weak D match, TRBD2 (6 bases). CDR1 and CDR2 from the germline V gene are MNHEY and SVGAGI. V was shortened by 8 bases and J by 5 bases, with 22 bases between the two germline ends. The CDR3 length is 15 residues. Written as DNA, the CDR3 is TGTGCCAGCGCCCAGGGACTTTTCCAGCGCGACGAGCAGTACTTC. It specifies CASAQGLFQRDEQYF.

This rearrangement joins TRBV18 to TRBJ2-1; 8 nucleotides match TRBD1. The CDR3 extends over 16 amino acids. V shed 3 bases, J shed 7 bases, and the junction held 11 bases outside the gene matches. The germline V gene has CDR1 KGHSH and CDR2 LQKENI. This CDR3 is CASSPGTGVMRNEQFF. The CDR3 nucleotides read TGTGCCAGCTCACCCGGGACAGGAGTAATGAGGAATGAGCAGTTCTTC.

V is TRBV2 and J is TRBJ1-2; 7 nucleotides match TRBD1. The CDR3 runs 13 residues. The V and J ends lost 6 bases and 3 bases, in that order; junction bases with no gene match: 4. The V gene's germline CDR1 is SNHLY and CDR2 FYNNEI. CDR3 DNA: TGTGCCAGCAGCGTTGACAGGGACTATGGCTACACCTTC. It yields the protein CASSVDRDYGYTF.

The V and J genes are TRBV6-6 and TRBJ1-1; TRBD1 aligns across 10 bases. The V and J ends lost 6 bases and 5 bases, in that order; junction bases with no gene match: 6. The CDR3 is 14 amino acids. CDR1 MNHNY and CDR2 SVGAGI come from the germline V gene (reference sequence). The CDR3 protein is CASRPGQGGTEAFF. DNA for the CDR3: TGTGCCAGCAGGCCTGGACAGGGGGGAACTGAAGCTTTCTTT.

Note on this clone: Additional DNA sequences in this sample encode the identical CDR3. The genes are TRBV7-9 and TRBJ2-3; TRBD2 agrees at 11 bases. The V gene end was trimmed by 0 bases and the J gene end by 14 bases; junction bases not matched to a gene: 13. CDR3 length: 16 amino acids. Germline V gene sequence: CDR1 SEHNR, CDR2 FQNEAQ (reference sequence). The CDR3 is CASSLALAGGLSKRYF. CDR3 coding DNA: TGTGCCAGCAGCTTAGCCCTAGCGGGAGGCCTATCCAAAAGGTATTTT.

CDR3 residues: CASSFPSGGAGDNEQFF. CDR3 nucleotides: TGTGCCAGCAGCTTCCCTAGCGGGGGGGCCGGGGACAATGAGCAGTTCTTC. The chain couples TRBV5-4 to TRBJ2-1, with 12 bases aligning to TRBD2. The CDR3 is 17 residues long. J was trimmed by 5 bases and V by 2 bases; bases with no gene match: 8. Per germline, CDR1 SGHNT and CDR2 YYREEE (reference sequence). The full variable domain, its missing parts supplied by reference TRBV5-4 and TRBJ2-1, is ETGVTQSPTHLIKTRGQQVTLRCSSQSGHNTVSWYQQALGQGPQFIFQYYREEENGRGNFPPRFSGLQFPNYSSELNVNALELDDSALYLCASSFPSGGAGDNEQFFGPGTRLTVL.

This clone was recorded a few times. This chain links TRBV9 with TRBJ1-2, with 7 bases that match TRBD1. Germline trimming cut 4 bases from V and 5 bases from J; bases unmatched to any gene: 11. Germline V gene lookup returns CDR1 SGDLS and CDR2 YYNGEE. CDR3 length equals 15 residues. In nucleotides, the CDR3 is TGTGCCAGCAGCCCACGGATGGGACAGAGTTATGGCTACACCTTC. As protein: CASSPRMGQSYGYTF. Filled out from reference TRBV9 and TRBJ1-2, the complete variable domain reads DSGVTQTPKHLITATGQRVTLRCSPRSGDLSVYWYQQSLDQGLQFLIQYYNGEERAKGNILERFSAQQFPDLHSELNLSSLELGDSALYFCASSPRMGQSYGYTFGSGTRLTVV.

The V call is TRBV20-1, the J call TRBJ2-5; perhaps TRBD1 as D (5 bases). The assigned J gene may be wrong: the sequence end matches TRBJ2-7 better. Germline loops: CDR1 DFQATT, CDR2 SNEGSKA (reference sequence). CDR3 length equals 11 residues. In DNA form, the CDR3 reads TGCAGTGCTCTACAGGCCTCCGAGCAGTACTTC. It yields the protein CSALQASEQYF.

The rearrangement joins TRBV7-6 to TRBJ2-3, with TRBD2 identical over 9 bases. Looked up from germline, CDR1 is SGHVS and CDR2 is FNYEAQ. The CDR3 spans 16 residues. V lost 1 base and J lost 5; bases outside the gene matches: 7. This CDR3 reads CASSLGSGGPGDTQYF. Written as DNA, the CDR3 is TGTGCCAGCAGCTTAGGTAGCGGGGGCCCGGGAGATACGCAGTATTTT.

The chain recombines TRBV11-2 with TRBJ1-2; 7 bases fit TRBD1. CDR3 length: 14 amino acids. After removal of 6 bases from V and 2 bases from J, the junction contained 6 bases not matched to a gene. Per germline, CDR1 SGHAT and CDR2 FQNNGV. The CDR3: CASRAQTGNYGYTF. The CDR3 region has the DNA TGTGCCAGCAGAGCACAGACAGGGAACTATGGCTACACCTTC. Filled out from reference TRBV11-2 and TRBJ1-2, the complete variable domain reads EAGVAQSPRYKIIEKRQSVAFWCNPISGHATLYWYQQILGQGPKLLIQFQNNGVVDDSQLPKDRFSAERLKGVDSTLKIQPAKLEDSAVYLCASRAQTGNYGYTFGSGTRLTVV.

This clone has a single count. This chain connects TRBV7-6 to TRBJ2-1; possibly TRBD1 for D (6 bases). V lost 2 bases and J 5 bases, leaving 16 bases between the germline ends. Germline assignment: CDR1 SGHVS and CDR2 FNYEAQ. The CDR3 has 16 amino acids. CDR3 nucleotides: TGTGCCAGCAGCTTAACCGGGACATCGTCTAACAATGAGCAGTTCTTC. Translating gives CASSLTGTSSNNEQFF.

The J gene is TRBJ2-7, the V gene TRBV11-1; D unclear. Germline V lookup: CDR1 SGHAT, CDR2 FQDESV (reference sequence). Deletions cut 9 bases from V and 4 bases from J, with 10 bases between. This CDR3 has 11 residues. The chain's CDR3 is CASSTPYEQYF. In nucleotides, the CDR3 is TGTGCCAGTTCGACTCCTTACGAGCAGTACTTC.

The gene calls are TRBV7-6 and TRBJ1-1; D gene unclear. The CDR3 contains 15 residues. V was cut by 5 bases and J by 4 bases, with 17 bases left in between. Germline V gives CDR1 SGHVS, CDR2 FNYEAQ. CDR3 sequence (DNA): TGTGCCAGCAGCCGCCTCCCGCTTGGGAGCACTGAAGCTTTCTTT. Residues: CASSRLPLGSTEAFF.

The CDR3: CASSPGQGGNTIYF. For the CDR3, the DNA is TGTGCCAGCAGTCCGGGACAGGGAGGAAACACCATATATTTT. This rearrangement joins TRBV6-5 to TRBJ1-3, with TRBD1 matching over 9 bases. This CDR3 contains 14 residues. From germline, CDR1 is MNHEY and CDR2 SVGAGI. V lost 5 bases and J lost 4; bases outside the gene matches: 3.